Described below is a single T cell receptor beta chain sequence and its context. The sample holds many counts of this clonotype. The specificity of this receptor is unknown. Base qualities are not recorded, but no much larger clone differs from it by a single base. These data are taken from a study of regulatory T cells in long-lasting Graves disease (dated by TCRdb to about 2021). Background on the whole study: Persistent Graves' disease meant more than 5 years of antithyroid drug treatment with TSH receptor autoantibodies that stayed positive. Peripheral blood TCR sequencing and RNA sequencing compared persistent Graves' disease patients with newly diagnosed Graves' disease patients. The study was conducted in China and was registered as a clinical trial. Persistent Graves' disease patients in the clinical cohort had taken antithyroid drugs for 9.5 to 13 years on average. A total of approximately 35 samples were covered by TCR sequencing, comprising some 13 persistent and roughly 20 newly diagnosed Graves' disease patients.

Points the paper makes about the study in general: Compared with newly diagnosed patients, persistent Graves' disease patients had lower TCR Shannon entropy and fewer highly expanded clones, which suggests clonal expansion. More public clonotypes were shared among persistent patients (roughly 2,700) than among newly diagnosed patients (966). The authors acknowledged the small sample size as a limitation that may reduce accuracy. Sequencing and analysis were limited to the TCR beta chain. Because the primary lesion, thyroid tissue, could not be accessed, the study looked at peripheral blood alone. Persistent disease showed preferential use of TRBV28, TRBJ1-2 and TRBJ2-5, whereas newly diagnosed disease favored TRBV20-1 and TRBJ2-1.

The sample's time point label is to be understood as: persistent/refractory GD, antithyroid drugs over 5 years with positive TRAb. For both TCR sequencing and RNA sequencing, RNA was extracted from PBMCs using TRIzol. The diagnosis of Graves' disease followed American Thyroid Association guidelines. The patients came from an endocrinology department in Xi'an, China. From each patient, 7.5 to 9.5 milliliters of peripheral blood was collected into an EDTA anticoagulant tube. Ficoll Paque Plus density gradient separation was used to isolate PBMCs, and no additional T cell sorting was done. An Agilent 2100 Bioanalyzer and agarose gel were used to check RNA quality, while a NanoDrop 2000 measured RNA concentration. Library generation was performed with multiplex PCR. Reads for this sample came from an Illumina HiSeq 4000. To build TCR beta libraries, CDR3 regions were amplified by Arm-PCR using iRepertoire HTBI primers. PCR products were gel purified before sequencing. The published analysis was carried out like this. Gene usage analysis of CDR3 amino acid clonotypes used the 62 TRBV and around 14 TRBJ segments found across samples. COPE and FqMerger were used to merge filtered high-quality paired reads into contigs. BLAST was used to align contigs to IMGT TRBV, TRBD and TRBJ reference genes, with CDR3 defined following IMGT. Any clonotype with a frequency above 0.1% was classified as a highly expanded clone. Shannon entropy was used to measure repertoire diversity, and the Gini coefficient was used to measure V-J evenness. A clonotype found in more than one individual was treated as public. TCRdb trimmed public reads at Q25 via fastp, called clones via MiXCR and kept in-frame beta chains. Rows with one shared CDR3 protein collapse into an entry with the most common genes and DNA. For this entry, the V and J calls and clone size follow TCRdb and not the study's own pipeline. For this sample the table gives about half a million distinct CDR3 sequences, of which roughly 22% were detected only once. The ten top clones hold about an eighth of the sample.

Here V drops 2 bases and J drops 4 bases, and the junction holds 5 bases not matched to any gene. Its CDR3 holds 15 amino acids, cysteine through phenylalanine. Solely the CDR3 DNA is kept, with 45 bases framed from the first base. As encoded in the germline V gene, CDR1 is MNHEY while CDR2 is SVGEGT. The starting material was peripheral blood mononuclear cells (PBMCs), obtained when the disease was refractory, from a patient treated with antithyroid drugs. This receptor chain uses TRBV6-2 or TRBV6-3 and TRBJ2-5, with 9 junctional bases fitting TRBD1. This TCR came from a female donor with Graves disease. The CDR3 region reads CASSYTGTGRETQYF. The bases are TGTGCCAGCAGTTACACCGGGACAGGGCGAGAGACCCAGTACTTC.